This T cell receptor beta chain was found in a study of cytomegalovirus exposure and HLA in healthy donors. Study results and caveats: Earlier analysis yielded a pattern in which most TCR beta V segments were productive about 90% or about 30% of the time. Most CMV-associated TCR beta chains appeared HLA-restricted in a later analysis.

This clone has only one observation. As yet, its antigen is unknown. PCR was performed using 60 Vbeta and 13 Jbeta primers. The protocol was immunoSEQ multiplex PCR, while the TCRdb copy is restricted to in-frame clones and leaves out a portion. The data hold about 110,000 clones, with around 62% observed a single time. The germline gives CDR1 SGHNT, CDR2 YENEEA. The CDR3 covers 15 residues. The V end was cut by 4 bases, the J end by 4 bases, with 16 bases between. The material sequenced was PBMCs. The sequence came from a young man in good health and CMV-seropositive. V usage is TRBV11-3 and J usage is TRBJ1-1; D remains unclear. Here the CDR3 reads CASSSGRGLGTEAFF. In DNA, the CDR3 is TGTGCCAGCAGCTCCGGTCGGGGTTTGGGCACTGAAGCTTTCTTT.